The clone carrying this TCR beta chain was found once. CDR3 size: 14 residues. CDR1 MNHNS and CDR2 SASEGT come from the germline V gene. TCRdb re-called the RT-PCR reads through MiXCR, storing one row per CDR3 protein. The sample shows 550,000 to 750,000 distinct CDR3 sequences, 12% to 15% of them seen only once. The chain has TRBV6-1 and TRBJ2-5; either TRBD1 or TRBD2 may fit D (6 bases each). TRBJ2-7 matches the DNA end more closely, so the J call is doubtful. This receptor was obtained from a female donor in good health, serving as a healthy control. Sequencing was carried out using memory CD4+ T cells from blood. In nucleotides, the CDR3 is TGTGCCAGCAGATACAGGGAGGAGGCCTACGAGCAGTACTTC. Translating it yields CASRYREEAYEQYF.